The entry below gives a single T cell receptor (beta chain) sequence along with its context. Its antigen is as yet unknown. Germline V gene sequence: CDR1 SGHRS, CDR2 YFSETQ. This CDR3 has 18 residues. V was clipped by 0 bases and J by 3 bases; unmatched bases: 10. Unique molecular identifiers were carried by the TCR beta cDNA libraries. Yield was some 540,000 cDNA molecules from approximately 0.91 to 9.4 million T cells. TCRdb called the PCR reads again in MiXCR, with one record for every CDR3 protein. Of roughly 540,000 distinct CDR3 sequences in the sample, about a third are singletons; the top ten hold around 6.1%. This entry belongs to a study of post-analysis software for immune sequencing data. Across the study: Multiple sclerosis in the patients followed relapsing-remitting, secondary progressive and progressive-relapsing courses. Study-level findings and limits: Controls showed significantly higher normalized Chao1 diversity than did multiple sclerosis patients. Same-batch samples co-clustered strongly by F measure. About 5 TRBV segments occurring more often in patients than controls included TRBV5-6, TRBV5-1 and TRBV20-1.

Sequenced sample: blood. This sequence joins TRBV5-1 and TRBJ2-3, with TRBD2 identical over 10 bases. This receptor was taken from a girl younger than 18 with multiple sclerosis. The CDR3 nucleotides read TGCGCCAGCAGCTTGGCCGTGGCCAGTAGCGGGGGGACAGATACGCAGTATTTT. Encoded protein: CASSLAVASSGGTDTQYF.